The rows below give T cell receptor beta chains drawn from one sample of a study of vaccination effects on CD4 cells after COVID-19. Using immunoSEQ multiplex PCR, the repertoire was profiled, and TCRdb retains in-frame clones only, with some absent. This table holds about 66,000 clones, approximately 76% found once. These receptors' antigens are unknown. The specimen comprised CD4+ T cells from PBMCs cultured with HCoV-OC43 spike peptides, sampled after COVID-19 vaccination. The receptors derive from a human donor who received a COVID-19 vaccine. CDR3s include the opening cysteine and the closing phenylalanine or tryptophan. Fields, in order: clone size, J gene, D gene, V gene, CDR3 protein, CDR3 DNA. A D gene is named only where the DNA matches it firmly. The size entry is marked missing in some rows and otherwise reads once, few, many or a size class.

abundance: -
j_gene: TRBJ1-4
d_gene: -
v_gene: TRBV24-1
CDR3aa: CATSDSGPSINEKLFF
CDR3nt: TGTGCCACCAGTGACTCAGGACCGAGTATTAATGAAAAACTGTTTTTT

abundance: -
j_gene: TRBJ2-3
d_gene: TRBD1
v_gene: TRBV19
CDR3aa: CATTGGAGDTQYF
CDR3nt: TGTGCCACCACAGGGGGCGCCGGAGATACGCAGTATTTT

abundance: -
j_gene: TRBJ1-1
d_gene: TRBD1
v_gene: TRBV15
CDR3aa: CATSREQGRTEAFF
CDR3nt: TGTGCCACCAGCAGAGAACAGGGGAGGACTGAAGCTTTCTTT

abundance: -
j_gene: TRBJ2-1
d_gene: TRBD1
v_gene: TRBV24-1
CDR3aa: CATNSARGHNEQFF
CDR3nt: TGTGCCACCAATTCGGCCAGGGGGCACAATGAGCAGTTCTTC

abundance: -
j_gene: TRBJ1-1
d_gene: TRBD1
v_gene: TRBV19
CDR3aa: CASSTGTASLEAFF
CDR3nt: TGTGCCAGTAGTACAGGGACAGCTAGTCTTGAAGCTTTCTTT

abundance: -
j_gene: TRBJ2-2
d_gene: TRBD2
v_gene: TRBV7-2
CDR3aa: CASSHSGGANTGELFF
CDR3nt: TGTGCCAGCAGTCATAGCGGGGGGGCGAACACCGGGGAGCTGTTTTTT

abundance: few
j_gene: TRBJ1-5
d_gene: -
v_gene: TRBV27
CDR3aa: CASSLVFGNQPQHF
CDR3nt: TGTGCCAGCAGTTTGGTATTCGGAAATCAGCCCCAGCATTTT

abundance: -
j_gene: TRBJ1-4
d_gene: -
v_gene: TRBV6-5
CDR3aa: CASSRTATNEKLFF
CDR3nt: TGTGCCAGCAGTCGGACTGCAACTAATGAAAAACTGTTTTTT

abundance: -
j_gene: TRBJ1-4
d_gene: TRBD1
v_gene: TRBV5-5
CDR3aa: CASSLGQGNEKLFF
CDR3nt: TGTGCCAGCAGCTTGGGACAGGGTAATGAAAAACTGTTTTTT

abundance: -
j_gene: TRBJ2-5
d_gene: -
v_gene: TRBV28
CDR3aa: CASSLTRGGKTQYF
CDR3nt: TGTGCCAGCAGTTTAACGCGGGGCGGAAAGACCCAGTACTTC

abundance: -
j_gene: TRBJ2-5
d_gene: TRBD1
v_gene: TRBV2
CDR3aa: CASSAGQFQETQYF
CDR3nt: TGTGCCAGCAGTGCGGGACAGTTCCAAGAGACCCAGTACTTC

abundance: -
j_gene: TRBJ1-2
d_gene: -
v_gene: TRBV28
CDR3aa: CASSLTVGYGYTF
CDR3nt: TGTGCCAGCAGTCTCACTGTGGGCTATGGCTACACCTTC

abundance: few
j_gene: TRBJ2-3
d_gene: TRBD1
v_gene: TRBV10-3
CDR3aa: CAIRELRDRGTDTQYF
CDR3nt: TGTGCCATCAGAGAACTCCGGGACAGGGGGACAGATACGCAGTATTTT

abundance: few
j_gene: TRBJ2-1
d_gene: -
v_gene: TRBV7-8
CDR3aa: CASSPYRVSSYNEQFF
CDR3nt: TGTGCCAGCAGCCCTTACAGGGTGAGCTCCTACAATGAGCAGTTCTTC

abundance: -
j_gene: TRBJ1-1
d_gene: -
v_gene: TRBV18
CDR3aa: CASSPESLNTEAFF
CDR3nt: TGTGCCAGCTCACCAGAGTCCCTGAACACTGAAGCTTTCTTT

abundance: -
j_gene: TRBJ1-2
d_gene: TRBD1
v_gene: TRBV6-5
CDR3aa: CASTRKGGADGYTF
CDR3nt: TGTGCCAGCACTCGAAAAGGGGGCGCGGATGGCTACACCTTC

abundance: -
j_gene: TRBJ1-4
d_gene: TRBD1
v_gene: TRBV9
CDR3aa: CASSPGTVNEKLFF
CDR3nt: TGTGCCAGCTCCCCAGGGACAGTTAATGAAAAACTGTTTTTT

abundance: -
j_gene: TRBJ1-1
d_gene: -
v_gene: TRBV3-1/TRBV3-2
CDR3aa: CASSRSPLGRGGAFF
CDR3nt: TGTGCCAGCAGCCGGAGTCCATTGGGACGCGGAGGAGCTTTCTTT

abundance: once
j_gene: TRBJ1-2
d_gene: TRBD1
v_gene: TRBV29-1
CDR3aa: CSVGQLLGGYTF
CDR3nt: TGCAGCGTGGGACAGCTTCTCGGGGGCTACACCTTC

abundance: few
j_gene: TRBJ1-2
d_gene: TRBD1
v_gene: TRBV19
CDR3aa: CASSIQTGALNYGYTF
CDR3nt: TGTGCCAGTAGTATTCAGACAGGGGCCTTAAACTATGGCTACACCTTC

abundance: -
j_gene: TRBJ1-6
d_gene: -
v_gene: TRBV7-2
CDR3aa: CASSLLGHATYNSPLHF
CDR3nt: TGTGCCAGCAGCCTTCTTGGACATGCTACCTATAATTCACCCCTCCACTTT

abundance: -
j_gene: TRBJ2-2
d_gene: -
v_gene: TRBV2
CDR3aa: CASSEWGANTGELFF
CDR3nt: TGTGCCAGCAGTGAATGGGGGGCCAACACCGGGGAGCTGTTTTTT

abundance: -
j_gene: TRBJ1-5
d_gene: -
v_gene: TRBV4-1
CDR3aa: CASSQEGPGNQPQHF
CDR3nt: TGCGCCAGCAGCCAAGAGGGTCCAGGGAATCAGCCCCAGCATTTT

abundance: few
j_gene: TRBJ2-6
d_gene: -
v_gene: TRBV7-8
CDR3aa: CASSLARGSGANVLTF
CDR3nt: TGTGCCAGCAGCTTAGCGCGCGGATCCGGGGCCAACGTCCTGACTTTC

abundance: few
j_gene: TRBJ1-5
d_gene: -
v_gene: TRBV28
CDR3aa: CASSGPVSNQPQHF
CDR3nt: TGTGCCAGCAGCGGACCGGTTAGCAATCAGCCCCAGCATTTT

abundance: -
j_gene: TRBJ1-3
d_gene: -
v_gene: TRBV6-1
CDR3aa: CASSEQGVGNTIYF
CDR3nt: TGTGCCAGCAGTGAACAGGGAGTTGGAAACACCATATATTTT

abundance: -
j_gene: TRBJ2-2
d_gene: -
v_gene: TRBV3-1/TRBV3-2
CDR3aa: CASIKRGGNGELFF
CDR3nt: TGTGCCAGCATCAAAAGGGGGGGGAACGGGGAGCTGTTTTTT

abundance: once
j_gene: TRBJ2-3
d_gene: -
v_gene: TRBV6-5
CDR3aa: CAVRTGADTQYF
CDR3nt: TGTGCCGTTAGGACCGGGGCAGATACGCAGTATTTT

abundance: -
j_gene: TRBJ1-2
d_gene: TRBD1
v_gene: TRBV28
CDR3aa: CASSPLDRGGDGYTF
CDR3nt: TGTGCCAGCAGTCCACTCGACAGGGGAGGCGATGGCTACACCTTC

abundance: -
j_gene: TRBJ2-1
d_gene: -
v_gene: TRBV7-3
CDR3aa: CASSLQGYTYNEQFF
CDR3nt: TGTGCCAGCAGCTTACAGGGATATACCTACAATGAGCAGTTCTTC

abundance: -
j_gene: TRBJ1-2
d_gene: TRBD1
v_gene: TRBV5-4
CDR3aa: CASSPVSGTGIVNTF
CDR3nt: TGTGCCAGCAGCCCAGTAAGTGGGACAGGGATCGTTAACACCTTC

abundance: -
j_gene: TRBJ2-6
d_gene: -
v_gene: TRBV6-5
CDR3aa: CASSFSTGANVLTF
CDR3nt: TGTGCCAGCAGTTTTTCGACTGGGGCCAACGTCCTGACTTTC

abundance: -
j_gene: TRBJ1-2
d_gene: -
v_gene: TRBV12-3/TRBV12-4
CDR3aa: CASSTGDGYTF
CDR3nt: TGTGCCAGCAGCACAGGAGACGGCTACACCTTC

abundance: -
j_gene: TRBJ2-2
d_gene: TRBD2
v_gene: TRBV6-4
CDR3aa: CASSARGGANTGELFF
CDR3nt: TGTGCCAGCAGTGCCCGGGGGGGGGCGAACACCGGGGAGCTGTTTTTT

abundance: -
j_gene: TRBJ2-3
d_gene: -
v_gene: TRBV9
CDR3aa: CASSAQQVDTQYF
CDR3nt: TGTGCCAGCAGCGCCCAGCAGGTCGATACGCAGTATTTT

abundance: -
j_gene: TRBJ2-5
d_gene: TRBD2
v_gene: TRBV3-1/TRBV3-2
CDR3aa: CASSRLAEAGQETQYF
CDR3nt: TGTGCCAGCAGCCGGCTAGCGGAGGCCGGCCAAGAGACCCAGTACTTC

abundance: -
j_gene: TRBJ2-3
d_gene: TRBD2
v_gene: TRBV28
CDR3aa: CASSFPAGGPRDTQYF
CDR3nt: TGTGCCAGCAGTTTCCCAGCGGGGGGGCCGCGAGATACGCAGTATTTT

abundance: -
j_gene: TRBJ2-3
d_gene: TRBD1
v_gene: TRBV4-1
CDR3aa: CASSQGDRDTDTQYF
CDR3nt: TGCGCCAGCAGCCAAGGGGACAGGGATACAGATACGCAGTATTTT

abundance: -
j_gene: TRBJ2-2
d_gene: -
v_gene: TRBV2
CDR3aa: CASNLDRTGELFF
CDR3nt: TGTGCCAGCAATTTAGACAGGACCGGGGAGCTGTTTTTT

abundance: -
j_gene: TRBJ1-5
d_gene: -
v_gene: TRBV24-1
CDR3aa: CATSDPSAGLLSNQPQHF
CDR3nt: TGTGCCACCAGTGACCCATCCGCCGGGCTCCTGAGCAATCAGCCCCAGCATTTT

abundance: -
j_gene: TRBJ1-5
d_gene: -
v_gene: TRBV2
CDR3aa: CASSGAFQGFYSNQPQHF
CDR3nt: TGTGCCAGCAGTGGCGCCTTTCAGGGATTCTATAGCAATCAGCCCCAGCATTTT

abundance: few
j_gene: TRBJ1-1
d_gene: -
v_gene: TRBV3-1/TRBV3-2
CDR3aa: CASSQPRQVNEAFF
CDR3nt: TGTGCCAGCAGCCAACCTAGACAGGTCAATGAAGCTTTCTTT

abundance: -
j_gene: TRBJ1-4
d_gene: TRBD1
v_gene: TRBV6-5
CDR3aa: CASSRTGGEEKLFF
CDR3nt: TGTGCCAGCAGCCGGACAGGGGGAGAGGAAAAACTGTTTTTT

abundance: -
j_gene: TRBJ1-2
d_gene: TRBD1
v_gene: TRBV6-5
CDR3aa: CASSYSTGRGGYTF
CDR3nt: TGTGCCAGCAGTTACTCGACAGGGCGGGGTGGCTACACCTTC

abundance: -
j_gene: TRBJ1-6
d_gene: TRBD1
v_gene: TRBV5-4
CDR3aa: CASSSTGMGDRGNSPLHF
CDR3nt: TGTGCCAGCAGCTCCACGGGTATGGGGGACAGGGGCAATTCACCCCTCCACTTT

abundance: -
j_gene: TRBJ1-3
d_gene: -
v_gene: TRBV7-2
CDR3aa: CASSLPGKYTIYF
CDR3nt: TGTGCCAGCAGCTTACCAGGGAAATACACCATATATTTT

abundance: -
j_gene: TRBJ1-5
d_gene: -
v_gene: TRBV6-2/TRBV6-3
CDR3aa: CASSDWGGKSQPQHF
CDR3nt: TGTGCCAGCAGTGATTGGGGAGGGAAGAGTCAGCCCCAGCATTTT

abundance: -
j_gene: TRBJ1-2
d_gene: TRBD1
v_gene: TRBV6-6
CDR3aa: CASSYSGTAYGYTF
CDR3nt: TGTGCCAGCAGTTACTCCGGGACAGCCTATGGCTACACCTTC

abundance: -
j_gene: TRBJ2-4
d_gene: TRBD2
v_gene: TRBV7-2
CDR3aa: CATMLAGARNIQYF
CDR3nt: TGTGCCACCATGCTAGCGGGGGCCCGGAACATTCAGTACTTC

abundance: -
j_gene: TRBJ1-1
d_gene: -
v_gene: TRBV7-8
CDR3aa: CASSPPWGAVDTEAFF
CDR3nt: TGTGCCAGCAGCCCCCCATGGGGGGCTGTGGACACTGAAGCTTTCTTT

abundance: -
j_gene: TRBJ1-1
d_gene: TRBD1
v_gene: TRBV27
CDR3aa: CASSSQGARKAFF
CDR3nt: TGTGCCAGCAGTTCCCAGGGGGCGAGGAAAGCTTTCTTT

abundance: -
j_gene: TRBJ1-5
d_gene: -
v_gene: TRBV30
CDR3aa: CAWSVRGDQPQHF
CDR3nt: TGTGCCTGGAGTGTACGGGGAGATCAGCCCCAGCATTTT